This T cell receptor (beta chain) was found in a study of blood T cell repertoires in COVID-19. Original processing notes: From reference gene primer amplification, estimates of nucleated cell counts were derived. The assay was immunoSEQ multiplex PCR, and TCRdb's table has in-frame clones only and misses some. D and trimming come from the DNA, and the V and J calls and clone size come from that table. This repertoire shows approximately 100,000 clones, over 70% found once; its top ten account for over 8.5%. Trimming left V 0 bases short and J 3 bases short, with 9 bases between. Germline V gene data show CDR1 as SGDLS and CDR2 as YYNGEE. The CDR3 contains 14 residues.

The sequenced sample was peripheral blood. V and J are TRBV9 and TRBJ2-5; perhaps TRBD2 as D (6 bases). The TCR originated in a woman older than 75 with acute or convalescent COVID-19. This CDR3 is CASSVGTGEETQYF. For the CDR3, the DNA is TGTGCCAGCAGCGTAGGAACGGGGGAAGAGACCCAGTACTTC.